This T cell receptor (beta chain) originates from a study of shared clonotypes between healthy human individuals. Assay used: immunoSEQ multiplex PCR; TCRdb lists only in-frame clones, some missing. This table has some 2.1 million clones, over 85% appearing once. Germline V lookup: CDR1 MNHNY, CDR2 SVGAGI (reference sequence). CDR3 size: 15 residues. V was trimmed by 0 bases and J by 8 bases, leaving 16 bases between them. Naive CD8 cells, CD45RO-negative and positively selected for CCR7, excluded terminally differentiated effector memory CD45RA+ cells. V gene TRBV6-6 combines with J gene TRBJ1-2, with D uncertain. This TCR came from a young man in good health. The sample was naive CD8+ T cells sorted from blood. CDR3 in amino acids: CASSYSSPLEGGYTF. The CDR3 bases are TGTGCCAGCAGTTACTCGTCGCCCTTGGAGGGCGGCTACACCTTC.